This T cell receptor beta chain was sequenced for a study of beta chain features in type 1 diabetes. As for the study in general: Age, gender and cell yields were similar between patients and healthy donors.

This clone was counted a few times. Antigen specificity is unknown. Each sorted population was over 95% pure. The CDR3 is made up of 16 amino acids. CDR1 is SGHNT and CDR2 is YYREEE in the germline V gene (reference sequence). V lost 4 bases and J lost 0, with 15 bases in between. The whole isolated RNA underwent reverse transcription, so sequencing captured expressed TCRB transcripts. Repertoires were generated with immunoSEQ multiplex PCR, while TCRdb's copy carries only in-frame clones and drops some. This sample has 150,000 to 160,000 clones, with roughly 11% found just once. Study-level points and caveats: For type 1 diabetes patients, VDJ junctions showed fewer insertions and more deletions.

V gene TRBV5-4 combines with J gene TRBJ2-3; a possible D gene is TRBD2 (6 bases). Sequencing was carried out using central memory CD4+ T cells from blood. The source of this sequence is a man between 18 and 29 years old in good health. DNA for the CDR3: TGTGCCAGCAGCGCCCGGACTATAGCGAGCACAGATACGCAGTATTTT. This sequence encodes CASSARTIASTDTQYF.